The clone carrying this T cell receptor beta chain was picked up a small number of times. Its antigen is not known. The CDR3 contains 15 residues. The germline V gene encodes CDR1 SGHRS and CDR2 YFSETQ. Trimming cost V 4 bases and J 0 bases; bases outside gene matches: 5. This sample was taken from a study of early T cells in non-severe SARS-CoV-2 infection. About the research overall: It was bulk RNA from unsorted whole blood that was sequenced, and the chains were unpaired.

Findings and caveats of the study: Missing private and CD4 specificities, VDJdb matching favored anti-spike CD8 responses.

As part of library construction, unique molecular identifiers were attached to individual cDNA molecules. TCRdb processed the 5' RACE reads anew with MiXCR; each CDR3 protein has one entry. This sample has just under 90,000 distinct CDR3 sequences, with roughly an eighth found just once. Sequencing input: whole blood. The chain has TRBV5-1 and TRBJ2-7, with 9 bases fitting TRBD1. This clonotype was obtained from an adult who was a healthcare worker with PCR-confirmed SARS-CoV-2 infection or an uninfected control (not recorded which). CDR3 nucleotides: TGCGCCAGCAGCCCTGGGACAGGGACCTCCTACGAGCAGTACTTC. Amino acids: CASSPGTGTSYEQYF.